The T cell receptor beta chain under discussion was sequenced for a study of T cell responses to AZD1222 COVID-19 vaccine. Profiling relied on immunoSEQ multiplex PCR, and the TCRdb table lists in-frame clones only, not all of them. The sample holds 130,000 or so clones, under 95% seen once. Trimming cost V 4 bases and J 8 bases, with 14 bases left between them. There are 13 residues in the CDR3. Germline-derived CDR1 and CDR2 are LNHDA and SQIVND (reference sequence). About this clone itself: Its antigen remains unknown.

Study observations and caveats: Reports indicate that nearly half of spike-specific TCRs are directed at unmutated variant regions. Only a handful of AZD1222 recipients, about six in all, had baseline seropositivity.

The receptor comes from an adult in good health. The material was peripheral blood, obtained on day 0 of AZD1222 vaccination. The V gene is TRBV19, the J gene TRBJ1-2; D not certain. The CDR3 spells CASSTVLARGYTF. CDR3 in DNA: TGTGCCAGTAGTACCGTCTTAGCACGGGGCTACACCTTC.